The clone carrying this TCR beta chain was observed a few times. These data come from a study of identical twins. Unique molecular identifiers were present on the cDNA, which also gained a universal primer site by template switching. MiXCR, applied by TCRdb to the 5' RACE reads, yields one record per CDR3 protein. The sample carries 250,000 to 350,000 distinct CDR3 sequences, roughly 8.6% recorded once. This CDR3 is 14 amino acids long. V was shortened by 4 bases and J by 2 bases, with 11 bases between the two germline ends. CDR1 and CDR2 from the germline V gene are SGHRS and YFSETQ. Healthy Caucasians, and only they, were the donors. These same records also appear under a second study, on yellow fever vaccine responses in identical twins.

Sequencing was done on a sample of memory (CD45RO+) T cells sorted from blood. The chain carries TRBV5-1 and TRBJ2-3, with TRBD1 as a possible D gene (6 bases). This sequence originates from a woman between 18 and 29 years old in good health. The CDR3 reads CASSHDRSTDTQYF. The CDR3 nucleotides are TGCGCCAGCAGCCACGACAGGTCCACAGATACGCAGTATTTT. Full variable domain (remainder filled in from reference TRBV5-1 and TRBJ2-3): KAGVTQTPRYLIKTRGQQVTLSCSPISGHRSVSWYQQTPGQGLQFLFEYFSETQRNKGNFPGRFSGRQFSNSRSEMNVSTLELGDSALYLCASSHDRSTDTQYFGPGTRLTVL.